This T cell receptor (beta chain) was recorded in a study of glioma-infiltrating T cells. Study outcomes and limitations: Tissue-blood divergence was below expectation in non-neoplastic patients, above in gliomas.

This clonotype showed up many times. Its antigen is not known. Amplification of TCR alpha and beta CDR3 regions from RNA used iRepertoire nested multiplex PCR. Each CDR3 protein is one row after TCRdb ran MiXCR on the multiplex PCR reads. Of fewer than 500,000 distinct CDR3 sequences in the sample, roughly two fifths were seen once. The sequence derives from a human donor with low-grade glioma or glioblastoma, undergoing nonglioma brain surgery, or in good health (not recorded which). Specimen: glioma tissue, nonneoplastic brain tissue, or PBMCs (not recorded which).

The CDR3 bases are TGTGCCAGCGGGGGCTGGAAGGGCGAGCAGTACTTC. It is translated as CASGGWKGEQYF. The chain has TRBV25-1 and TRBJ2-7; D might be TRBD1 (6 bases). Per germline, CDR1 MGHDK and CDR2 SYGVNS. V was pared by 8 bases and J by 6 bases, with 14 bases between. This CDR3 comprises 12 residues.